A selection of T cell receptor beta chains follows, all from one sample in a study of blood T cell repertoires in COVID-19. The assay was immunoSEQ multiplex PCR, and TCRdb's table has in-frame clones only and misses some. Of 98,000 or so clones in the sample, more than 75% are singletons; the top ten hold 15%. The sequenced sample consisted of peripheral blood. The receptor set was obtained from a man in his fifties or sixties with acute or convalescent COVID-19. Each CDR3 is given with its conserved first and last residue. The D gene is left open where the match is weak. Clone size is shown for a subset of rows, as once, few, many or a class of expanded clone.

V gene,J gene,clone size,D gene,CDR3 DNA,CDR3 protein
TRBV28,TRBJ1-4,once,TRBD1,TGTGCCAGCAGTCAAGGACAGGGAAGAGGAGAAGAAAAACTGTTTTTT,CASSQGQGRGEEKLFF
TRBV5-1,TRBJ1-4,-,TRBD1,TGCGCCAGCAGCTTGTCGACAGGACAGGGTGAAAAACTGTTTTTT,CASSLSTGQGEKLFF
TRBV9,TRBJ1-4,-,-,TGTGCCAGCAGCCTCGGTGGGGGCGAGGAAAAACTGTTTTTT,CASSLGGGEEKLFF
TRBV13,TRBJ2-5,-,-,TGTGCCAGTTCCTTTATAGGGAGCCAAGAGACCCAGTACTTC,CASSFIGSQETQYF
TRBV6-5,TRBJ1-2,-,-,TGTGCCAGCAGTCGTACAGGGAACTATGGCTACACCTTC,CASSRTGNYGYTF
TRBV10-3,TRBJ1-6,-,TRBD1,TGTGCCATCAGGGGGGCCGGGACAGGCAATTCACCCCTCCACTTT,CAIRGAGTGNSPLHF
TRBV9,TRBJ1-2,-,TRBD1,TGTGCCAGCAGCGTACTGCAGGGGGCGGATGGCTACACCTTC,CASSVLQGADGYTF
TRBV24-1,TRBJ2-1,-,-,TGTGCCACCACCGTCGGCAATGAGCAGTTCTTC,CATTVGNEQFF
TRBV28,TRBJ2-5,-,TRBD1,TGTGCCAGCAGTTCCCCCGGACAGGGACAAGAGACCCAGTACTTC,CASSSPGQGQETQYF
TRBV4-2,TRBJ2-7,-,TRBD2,TGTGCCAGCAGCCAACTTCTTAGCGGGAGGCTGGGGTACGAGCAGTACTTC,CASSQLLSGRLGYEQYF
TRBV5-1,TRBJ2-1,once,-,TGCGCCAGCAGCTGGGGGGAAAATGAGCAGTTCTTC,CASSWGENEQFF
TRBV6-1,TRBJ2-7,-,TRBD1,TGTGCCAGCAGTGAAGCGTTGACAGGGACCTACGAGCAGTACTTC,CASSEALTGTYEQYF
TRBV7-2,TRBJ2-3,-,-,TGTGCCAGCAGCCCGCGGGGGCACCGTTCGGCAGATACGCAGTATTTT,CASSPRGHRSADTQYF
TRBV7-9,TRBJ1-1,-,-,TGTGCCAGCAGCTTAATCTCCAGTATGAACACTGAAGCTTTCTTT,CASSLISSMNTEAFF
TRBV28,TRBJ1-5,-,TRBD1,TGTGCCAGCAGCTCCACCCGACAGGGGAGCAATCAGCCCCAGCATTTT,CASSSTRQGSNQPQHF
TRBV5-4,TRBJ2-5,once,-,TGTGCCAGCAGCTTGGCACTCTCACAAGAGACCCAGTACTTC,CASSLALSQETQYF
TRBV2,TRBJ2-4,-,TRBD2,TGTGCCAGCAGTGTGACTAGCGGGAGAGGTATCAGGCACTTC,CASSVTSGRGIRHF
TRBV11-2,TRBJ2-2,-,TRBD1,TGTGCCAGCAGCTTAGAGCGCAGGGGGCTAAACACCGGGGAGCTGTTTTTT,CASSLERRGLNTGELFF
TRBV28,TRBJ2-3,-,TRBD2,TGTGCCAGCAGCCCTGGGACTAGCGGGAGCTCAGATACGCAGTATTTT,CASSPGTSGSSDTQYF
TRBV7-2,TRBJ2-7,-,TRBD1,TGTGCCAGCAGCCCCGGGGGGACAGGGAGGTACGAGCAGTACTTC,CASSPGGTGRYEQYF
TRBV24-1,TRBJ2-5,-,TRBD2,TGTGCCACCAGTGACCCGGGACTAGCGGATCCAGAAGAGACCCAGTACTTC,CATSDPGLADPEETQYF
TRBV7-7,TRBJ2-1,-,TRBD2,TGTGCCAGCAGCCAAATAGCGGGAGGGAAAGACAATGAGCAGTTCTTC,CASSQIAGGKDNEQFF
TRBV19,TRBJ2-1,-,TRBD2,TGTGCCAGTAGAACCGGGACTAGAGGGAATGAGCAGTTCTTC,CASRTGTRGNEQFF
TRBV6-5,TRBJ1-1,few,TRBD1,TGTGCCAGCAGCGATCAGAACAGGGGGCGGGAAGCTTTCTTT,CASSDQNRGREAFF
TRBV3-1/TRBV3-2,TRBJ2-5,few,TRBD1,TGTGCCAGCAGCCGTACACCGGGACAGGGACCACAAGAGACCCAGTACTTC,CASSRTPGQGPQETQYF
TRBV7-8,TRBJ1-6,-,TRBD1,TGTGCCAGCAGCCAACGGGACAGGGGAAGCTCCTATAATTCACCCCTCCACTTT,CASSQRDRGSSYNSPLHF